The next 9 T cell receptor beta chains were all read from a single sample in a study of identical twins. TCRdb re-called the 5' RACE reads with MiXCR, one entry per CDR3 protein. The sample has approximately 1.8 million distinct CDR3 sequences; about 32% are singletons. The sample comprised cord blood. The receptors here all came from a newborn girl in good health.

The chain has TRBV6-2 or TRBV6-3 and TRBJ2-1; no reliable D call. V lost 5 bases and J lost 6, with 17 bases in between. CDR1 is MNHEY and CDR2 is SVGEGT in the germline V gene. The CDR3 length is 15 residues. The CDR3 region is CASSPWRNSRNEQFF. CDR3 bases: TGTGCCAGCAGTCCTTGGCGGAACTCGCGCAATGAGCAGTTCTTC.

This clonotype was observed a handful of times. The genes are TRBV28 and TRBJ2-7; TRBD1 agrees at 8 bases. CDR1 is MDHEN and CDR2 is SYDVKM in the germline V gene. The CDR3 contains 15 residues. With 5 bases clipped from V and 4 bases from J, the junction kept 10 bases outside the gene matches. CDR3 sequence (DNA): TGTGCCAGCAGTGATAGCGGACAGGGTCGGTACGAGCAGTACTTC. Its protein product is CASSDSGQGRYEQYF.

V usage is TRBV11-1 and J usage is TRBJ1-2; no firm D call. The germline V gene encodes CDR1 SGHAT and CDR2 FQDESV (reference sequence). The CDR3 has 14 amino acids. V lost 5 bases to trimming and J lost 0 bases, with 10 bases between them. CDR3 amino acids: CASSGLRANYGYTF. CDR3 sequence (DNA): TGTGCCAGCAGCGGCCTGCGAGCTAACTATGGCTACACCTTC.

The chain is built from TRBV10-3 and TRBJ1-2; D ambiguous. CDR3 length equals 14 residues. Germline-derived CDR1 and CDR2 are ENHRY and SYGVKD. The V gene lost 6 bases and the J gene lost 0 bases, with 11 bases spanning the gap. The CDR3 here is CAIRIIKANYGYTF. The CDR3 region has the DNA TGTGCCATCAGAATAATCAAAGCTAACTATGGCTACACCTTC.

The chain has TRBV15 and TRBJ1-6, with D possibly matching TRBD1 (6 bases). This CDR3 has 16 amino acids. V dropped 5 bases and J dropped 7 bases, with 18 bases sitting between them. Looked up from germline, CDR1 is LNHNV and CDR2 is YYDKDF (reference sequence). CDR3 sequence reads: CATSGPGQPSNSPLHF. CDR3 DNA: TGTGCCACCAGCGGACCTGGACAGCCCTCAAATTCACCCCTCCACTTT. The variable domain in full, with the rest retrieved from reference TRBV15 and TRBJ1-6, is DAMVIQNPRYQVTQFGKPVTLSCSQTLNHNVMYWYQQKSSQAPKLLFHYYDKDFNNEADTPDNFQSRRPNTSFCFLDIRSPGLGDTAMYLCATSGPGQPSNSPLHFGNGTRLTVT.

This sequence joins TRBV29-1 and TRBJ2-1; 10 bases line up with TRBD1. Germline V gene data show CDR1 as SQVTM and CDR2 as ANQGSEA. The V and J ends lost 7 bases and 6 bases, in that order; junction bases with no gene match: 6. The CDR3 spans 13 residues. CDR3 loop: CSATGTGVNEQFF. The CDR3, as DNA: TGCAGCGCGACCGGGACAGGGGTCAATGAGCAGTTCTTC.

The rearrangement links TRBV20-1 to TRBJ1-1; D call uncertain. V shed 4 bases and J shed 6 bases, with 12 bases lying between them. CDR1 and CDR2 (germline): DFQATT, SNEGSKA (reference sequence). The CDR3 contains 12 residues. The CDR3 region has the DNA TGCAGTGCTAACCGGGGTGTGGCTGAAGCTTTCTTT. Translated, it gives CSANRGVAEAFF.

V is TRBV12-3 or TRBV12-4 and J is TRBJ2-7; 11 bases are shared with TRBD2. The CDR3 runs to 14 residues. J gave up 3 bases and V 8 bases, and 6 bases lay outside the gene matches. This CDR3 reads CASGTSGSLYEQYF. The DNA of the CDR3 is TGTGCCAGCGGTACTAGCGGGAGCCTCTACGAGCAGTACTTC.

This clonotype was seen only a few times. This chain connects TRBV9 to TRBJ1-2, with TRBD1 identical over 8 bases. The length of the CDR3 is 13 residues. V was clipped by 2 bases and J by 8 bases; unmatched bases: 5. Per germline, CDR1 SGDLS and CDR2 YYNGEE. CDR3 residues: CASSVRGREGYTF. The CDR3 DNA reads TGTGCCAGCAGCGTCAGGGGGCGGGAGGGCTACACCTTC.